Listed here are 19 T cell receptor beta chains from one sample, sequenced in a study of T cells in Graves' hyperthyroidism and ophthalmopathy. Amplified TCR beta CDR3 regions derived from RNA transcripts. The HTBI set primed first-round TCR CDR3 RT-PCR. TCRdb fed the multiplex PCR reads into MiXCR, producing one record per CDR3 protein. The table includes about 540,000 distinct CDR3 sequences, more than 45% detected once. Source material: peripheral blood or thyroid tissue (not recorded which). Every receptor here comes from a woman in her late teens or twenties with Graves' hyperthyroidism.

The chain employs TRBV29-1 and TRBJ2-1; 9 bases are a match to TRBD2. CDR3 length equals 13 residues. Trimming cost V 4 bases and J 9 bases; bases outside gene matches: 7. The V gene's germline CDR1 is SQVTM and CDR2 ANQGSEA. CDR3 sequence (DNA): TGCAGCGTTGGCGGGAGGGTAGGGGGTGAGCAGTTCTTC. As protein: CSVGGRVGGEQFF.

As regards this clonotype: Given a much more abundant clone one base away, this may be a read error. The chain couples TRBV27 to TRBJ1-2; no reliable D call. Per the germline V gene, CDR1 is MNHEY and CDR2 is SMNVEV (reference sequence). V was cut by 0 bases and J by 4 bases, with 9 bases left in between. The CDR3 has 14 amino acids. Here the CDR3 reads CASSLSVRGYGYTF. CDR3 nucleotides: TGTGCCAGCAGTTTATCGGTCAGAGGCTATGGCTACACCTTC.

The chain has TRBV5-1 and TRBJ2-7; 9 bases line up with TRBD1. The V gene end was trimmed by 4 bases and the J gene end by 2 bases; junction bases not matched to a gene: 4. The CDR3 contains 14 residues. Germline CDR1 is SGHRS and CDR2 is YFSETQ. The CDR3 sequence is CASSGDRDPYEQYF. The DNA of the CDR3 is TGCGCCAGCAGCGGGGACAGGGATCCCTACGAGCAGTACTTC. Full variable domain (missing parts from reference TRBV5-1 and TRBJ2-7): KAGVTQTPRYLIKTRGQQVTLSCSPISGHRSVSWYQQTPGQGLQFLFEYFSETQRNKGNFPGRFSGRQFSNSRSEMNVSTLELGDSALYLCASSGDRDPYEQYFGPGTRLTVT.

This clonotype was counted many times. The V call is TRBV29-1, the J call TRBJ1-2, with no clear D. CDR1 is SQVTM, CDR2 ANQGSEA, per germline. Deletions cut 1 base from V and 2 bases from J, with 11 bases between. This CDR3 has 14 amino acids. The CDR3 DNA reads TGCAGCGTTGAAGGAGATCCTCTCAACTATGGCTACACCTTC. Residues: CSVEGDPLNYGYTF.

In its sample, this clonotype was seen a few times. This chain uses TRBV7-2 with TRBJ2-3, with 13 bases that match TRBD2. From germline, CDR1 is SGHTA and CDR2 FQGNSA. The CDR3 spans 14 residues. Germline trimming cut 4 bases from V and 6 bases from J; bases unmatched to any gene: 1. The CDR3 spells CASSSTSGRDTQYF. CDR3 nucleotide sequence: TGTGCCAGCAGCTCGACTAGCGGGAGGGATACGCAGTATTTT.

This sequence joins TRBV6-1 and TRBJ2-2; 9 bases agree with TRBD1. Germline values: CDR1 MNHNS, CDR2 SASEGT. The CDR3 covers 15 residues. J was trimmed by 3 bases and V by 6 bases; bases with no gene match: 5. CDR3 residues: CASRFGDRDTGELFF. CDR3 nucleotides: TGTGCCAGCAGGTTCGGGGACAGGGACACCGGGGAGCTGTTTTTT.

This clonotype appeared many times. In DNA, the CDR3 is TGTGCCAGCAGCCATCTGGAGAAAGAGACCCAGTACTTC. The encoded protein is CASSHLEKETQYF. The chain employs TRBV5-6 and TRBJ2-5; D remains ambiguous. Germline CDR1 SGHDT, CDR2 YYEEEE. V was shortened by 4 bases and J by 3 bases, with 10 bases between the two germline ends. CDR3 size: 13 residues.

The chain joins TRBV20-1 to TRBJ2-7; possible D gene TRBD1, 5 bases. CDR3 size: 15 residues. Trimming left V 2 bases short and J 0 bases short, with 14 bases between. Per the germline V gene, CDR1 is DFQATT and CDR2 is SNEGSKA (reference sequence). CDR3 in DNA: TGCAGTGCTAGATCGTTAGGGGATAGCTCCTACGAGCAGTACTTC. This translates into CSARSLGDSSYEQYF.

This clonotype was seen repeatedly, ten times or more. The chain recombines TRBV7-9 with TRBJ1-1; no definite D call. This CDR3 region has 16 residues. CDR1 is SEHNR and CDR2 is FQNEAQ in the germline V gene (reference sequence). The germline V and J ends were trimmed by 5 bases and 1 base, with 17 bases remaining between them. The CDR3 DNA is TGTGCCAGCAGCCCCCTTGGGTTAGAAGCGAACACTGAAGCTTTCTTT. Encoded protein: CASSPLGLEANTEAFF. Full variable domain (rest looked up from reference TRBV7-9 and TRBJ1-1): DTGVSQNPRHKITKRGQNVTFRCDPISEHNRLYWYRQTLGQGPEFLTYFQNEAQLEKSRLLSDRFSAERPKGSFSTLEIQRTEQGDSAMYLCASSPLGLEANTEAFFGQGTRLTVV.

This chain links TRBV2 with TRBJ2-7; 8 bases line up with TRBD1. The CDR3 length is 14 residues. Germline V gene sequence: CDR1 SNHLY, CDR2 FYNNEI. Unmatched junction bases numbered 3, after V lost 3 bases and J lost 2 bases. The CDR3 coding sequence is TGTGCCAGCAGTGACTGGACAGGGACCTACGAGCAGTACTTC. Its protein is CASSDWTGTYEQYF. Using reference TRBV2 and TRBJ2-7 for the parts outside the CDR3, the full variable domain is EPEVTQTPSHQVTQMGQEVILRCVPISNHLYFYWYRQILGQKVEFLVSFYNNEISEKSEIFDDQFSVERPDGSNFTLKIRSTKLEDSAMYFCASSDWTGTYEQYFGPGTRLTVT.

This clonotype was counted a single time. This may arise from a read error, as a much more abundant clone is one base away. V and J are TRBV7-3 and TRBJ1-4; TRBD1 agrees at 8 bases. J gave up 8 bases and V 6 bases, and 11 bases lay outside the gene matches. The germline V gene encodes CDR1 SGHTA and CDR2 FQGTGA. The CDR3 runs to 15 residues. The CDR3, as DNA: TGTGCCAGCAGTCGGACCAGACAGGGGCGCGAAAAACTGTTTTTT. Its protein is CASSRTRQGREKLFF.

As for this clonotype: Being one base from a much bigger clone, this may be a read error. This rearrangement joins TRBV6-9 to TRBJ2-7, with 12 bases aligning to TRBD2. The V and J ends lost 2 bases and 7 bases, in that order; junction bases with no gene match: 3. CDR1 and CDR2 (germline): MNHGY, SVAAGI. The CDR3 contains 14 residues. CDR3 residues: CASSYLAGGIEQYF. The CDR3, as DNA: TGTGCCAGCAGTTATCTAGCGGGAGGGATTGAGCAGTACTTC.

This clonotype was detected many times. This CDR3 reads CASSYPRTSGEQETQYF. DNA of the CDR3: TGTGCCAGCAGTTACCCGCGGACTAGCGGAGAGCAAGAGACCCAGTACTTC. The chain is built from TRBV6-6 and TRBJ2-5; the match to TRBD2 covers 10 bases. The V gene end was trimmed by 2 bases and the J gene end by 2 bases; junction bases not matched to a gene: 8. The CDR3 runs 17 residues. The V gene's germline CDR1 is MNHNY and CDR2 SVGAGI (reference sequence).

For this clonotype: A single base separates this from a much larger clone, so it may be a read error. The rearrangement uses TRBV14 and TRBJ1-4; 8 nucleotides agree with TRBD1. This CDR3 contains 15 residues. CDR1 SGHDN and CDR2 FVKESK come from the germline V gene. The CDR3 region has the DNA TGTGCCAGCAGCCAAGACGGGACAGGAGTGGAAAAACTGCTTTTT. This codes for CASSQDGTGVEKLLF.

The chain carries TRBV20-1 and TRBJ2-5; tentatively, D is TRBD2 (6 bases). Trimming took 3 bases from V and 3 from J, leaving 14 bases between them. Per the germline V gene, CDR1 is DFQATT and CDR2 is SNEGSKA (reference sequence). This CDR3 is built from 14 residues. DNA for the CDR3: TGCAGTGCTAGCAAGGGGACTCGAGAAGAGACCCAGTACTTC. Translation gives CSASKGTREETQYF.

A note on this clonotype: Possible read error: a much larger clone is one base away. The chain carries TRBV7-6 and TRBJ2-2; maybe TRBD2 (6 bases). The CDR3 totals 14 residues. Germline V gives CDR1 SGHVS, CDR2 FNYEAQ. Trimming pared 5 bases from V and 4 bases from J, leaving 11 bases between. The CDR3 DNA reads as TGTGCCAGCAGCGCCGCGGGGCCCACCGGGGAGCTGTTTTTT. Its translation is CASSAAGPTGELFF.

In DNA, the CDR3 is TGTGCCAGCAGCCAGGGACTAGCGGGAGGGCGCTACGAGCAGTACTTC. This sequence encodes CASSQGLAGGRYEQYF. This chain connects TRBV27 to TRBJ2-7; 16 bases are a match to TRBD2. The V gene end was trimmed by 6 bases and the J gene end by 3 bases; junction bases not matched to a gene: 5. Per the germline V gene, CDR1 is MNHEY and CDR2 is SMNVEV (reference sequence). The CDR3 loop spans 16 amino acids.

There are many counts of this clonotype. The CDR3: CASSRLPEETQYF. The CDR3 DNA sequence: TGTGCCAGCAGTCGACTCCCCGAAGAGACCCAGTACTTC. The chain employs TRBV6-4 and TRBJ2-5; D gene uncertain. V lost 5 bases, J lost 3 bases, and 10 bases lay in between. Germline CDR1 is MRHNA and CDR2 is SNTAGT. This CDR3 region has 13 residues.

There are a few counts of this clonotype. The chain employs TRBV19 and TRBJ1-2, with D hard to call. V shed 8 bases and J shed 2 bases, with 12 bases lying between them. Germline CDR1 is LNHDA and CDR2 is SQIVND (reference sequence). The CDR3 is made up of 13 amino acids. The CDR3 sequence is CASRATENYGYTF. CDR3 coding DNA: TGTGCCAGTCGAGCCACAGAGAACTATGGCTACACCTTC. Full variable domain (rest looked up from reference TRBV19 and TRBJ1-2): DGGITQSPKYLFRKEGQNVTLSCEQNLNHDAMYWYRQDPGQGLRLIYYSQIVNDFQKGDIAEGYSVSREKKESFPLTVTSAQKNPTAFYLCASRATENYGYTFGSGTRLTVV.